The 21 T cell receptor beta chains below all came from one sample that was sequenced in a study of blood T cell repertoires in COVID-19. The data were produced by immunoSEQ multiplex PCR, yet TCRdb's version contains in-frame clones alone and is incomplete. The sample lists 80,000 or so clones; more than 65% were seen once. Material: peripheral blood. All receptors derive from an older man with acute or convalescent COVID-19.

This clone was picked up one time. This sample includes further DNA sequences coding for the same CDR3. The chain links TRBV18 to TRBJ1-1, with D possibly being TRBD1 (6 bases). The germline gives CDR1 KGHSH, CDR2 LQKENI. The CDR3 covers 13 residues. The V and J ends lost 4 bases and 2 bases respectively, with 8 bases between them. Here the CDR3 reads CASSQGVNTEAFF. CDR3 in DNA: TGTGCCAGCTCACAGGGGGTAAACACTGAAGCTTTCTTT.

This clone has just one count. J is TRBJ1-3 and V is TRBV4-1, with a possible D match to TRBD1 (5 bases). The CDR3 is 17 residues long. Trimming stripped 4 bases from V and 2 bases from J, with 18 bases between. Germline-derived CDR1 and CDR2 are MGHRA and YSYEKL. CDR3: CASSRGTFGGAGNTIYF. The CDR3 DNA reads as TGCGCCAGCAGCCGAGGAACCTTCGGGGGAGCTGGAAACACCATATATTTT.

The chain recombines TRBV11-2 with TRBJ2-1, with 7 nucleotides matching TRBD1. The trim removed 0 bases at V and 7 bases at J, leaving 0 bases unmatched. Germline CDR1 and CDR2: SGHAT and FQNNGV. This CDR3 is 13 amino acids long. CDR3 sequence reads: CASSLDRGNEQFF. CDR3 nucleotide sequence: TGTGCCAGCAGCTTAGACAGGGGGAATGAGCAGTTCTTC. Complete variable domain (other parts from reference TRBV11-2 and TRBJ2-1): EAGVAQSPRYKIIEKRQSVAFWCNPISGHATLYWYQQILGQGPKLLIQFQNNGVVDDSQLPKDRFSAERLKGVDSTLKIQPAKLEDSAVYLCASSLDRGNEQFFGPGTRLTVL.

The chain links TRBV4-1 to TRBJ2-3; D is perhaps TRBD2 (5 bases). The germline V gene has CDR1 MGHRA and CDR2 YSYEKL. Trimming left V 1 base short and J 0 bases short, with 8 bases between. The CDR3 has 15 residues. The CDR3 bases are TGCGCCAGCAGCCAAGGGCTAGCAAGCACAGATACGCAGTATTTT. It is translated as CASSQGLASTDTQYF.

The chain links TRBV5-1 to TRBJ2-5, with TRBD2 matching over 9 bases. Per the germline V gene, CDR1 is SGHRS and CDR2 is YFSETQ. The CDR3 is 15 residues long. The ends lost 4 bases at V and 4 bases at J; junction bases unmatched: 8. The CDR3 DNA reads as TGCGCCAGCAGCCCCTTAGCGGGGGTACGAGAGACCCAGTACTTC. Translated, it gives CASSPLAGVRETQYF.

The chain recombines TRBV7-3 with TRBJ1-1, with D unresolved. The V gene's germline CDR1 is SGHTA and CDR2 FQGTGA. V dropped 1 base and J dropped 1 base, with 4 bases sitting between them. CDR3 size: 13 residues. CDR3 DNA sequence: TGTGCCAGCAGCTTAAAGAGGAACACTGAAGCTTTCTTT. This gives the protein CASSLKRNTEAFF.

V gene TRBV6-6 combines with J gene TRBJ1-5, with TRBD1 matching over 7 bases. The CDR3 loop spans 15 amino acids. Germline loops: CDR1 MNHNY, CDR2 SVGAGI (reference sequence). The J segment lost 1 base and the V segment lost 5 bases, leaving 5 bases of the junction unmatched. CDR3 sequence: CASSRDRVSNQPQHF. The CDR3 coding sequence is TGTGCCAGCAGTCGCGACAGGGTGAGCAATCAGCCCCAGCATTTT.

The chain is built from TRBV18 and TRBJ1-3, with D possibly being TRBD1 (5 bases). Trimming cost V 3 bases and J 2 bases, with 14 bases left between them. The CDR3 sequence is 16 residues long. Germline V lookup: CDR1 KGHSH, CDR2 LQKENI. The CDR3 nucleotides are TGTGCCAGCTCACCGTTCCCAGGGAATGCTGGAAACACCATATATTTT. It codes for CASSPFPGNAGNTIYF.

The chain has TRBV5-1 and TRBJ1-1; TRBD1 matches at 9 bases. Germline CDR1 SGHRS, CDR2 YFSETQ. This CDR3 comprises 14 residues. The trim removed 0 bases at V and 11 bases at J, leaving 8 bases unmatched. CDR3: CASSLGTGGGEAFF. DNA for the CDR3: TGCGCCAGCAGCTTGGGAACAGGGGGCGGCGAGGCTTTCTTT.

This clone was recorded only once. Relative to the germline gene, one junction end is altered; a read error may explain this. The chain uses TRBV10-2 and TRBJ2-7; 8 bases match TRBD2. CDR1 WSHSY and CDR2 SAAADI come from the germline V gene. This CDR3 has 15 amino acids. CDR3 DNA: TGCGCCAGCAGTGAGTCGGGACTAGGCTCCTTCGAGCAGTACTTC. Residues: CASSESGLGSFEQYF.

As to this clone: Other DNA sequences from this sample encode an identical CDR3 as well. V gene TRBV11-2 combines with J gene TRBJ1-1; D is unresolved. The CDR3 covers 13 residues. Trimming took 1 base from V and 3 from J, leaving 6 bases between them. Germline assignment: CDR1 SGHAT and CDR2 FQNNGV. CDR3 region: CASSLAGYTEAFF. For the CDR3, the DNA is TGTGCCAGCAGCTTAGCCGGGTACACTGAAGCTTTCTTT. Full variable domain (rest looked up from reference TRBV11-2 and TRBJ1-1): EAGVAQSPRYKIIEKRQSVAFWCNPISGHATLYWYQQILGQGPKLLIQFQNNGVVDDSQLPKDRFSAERLKGVDSTLKIQPAKLEDSAVYLCASSLAGYTEAFFGQGTRLTVV.

The gene calls are TRBV2 and TRBJ1-6, with unresolved D. The CDR3 loop spans 13 amino acids. Trimming stripped 4 bases from V and 8 bases from J, with 9 bases between. Germline V gene lookup returns CDR1 SNHLY and CDR2 FYNNEI. CDR3 protein: CASSATRHSPLHF. Written as DNA, the CDR3 is TGTGCCAGCAGTGCAACCAGGCATTCACCCCTCCACTTT.

V and J are TRBV19 and TRBJ2-7; no clear D gene. In germline, CDR1 is LNHDA, CDR2 SQIVND (reference sequence). With 3 bases removed from V and 6 bases from J, the gap between germline ends came to 12 bases. CDR3 size: 13 residues. The CDR3 loop is CASSMCAACEQYF. CDR3 nucleotide sequence: TGTGCCAGTAGTATGTGCGCCGCCTGCGAGCAGTACTTC.

This clone was recorded only once. The chain is built from TRBV19 and TRBJ2-7, with a possible D match to TRBD1 (6 bases). Trimming removed 7 bases at V and 0 bases at J, with 10 bases between. The CDR3 is 13 residues long. The V gene's germline CDR1 is LNHDA and CDR2 SQIVND (reference sequence). For the CDR3, the DNA is TGTGCCAGTACCGGGACAACCTCCTACGAGCAGTACTTC. Translating gives CASTGTTSYEQYF.

The chain couples TRBV6-5 to TRBJ1-6; 7 bases fit TRBD1. The germline CDR1 and CDR2 sequences are MNHEY and SVGAGI. The V segment lost 4 bases and the J segment 5 bases; nucleotides outside the gene matches: 2. The CDR3 is 14 amino acids. The CDR3 bases are TGTGCCAGCAGTTCCGGGACAGATAATTCACCCCTCCACTTT. Amino acids: CASSSGTDNSPLHF.

The chain recombines TRBV5-4 with TRBJ1-2; 8 bases match TRBD1. CDR1 is SGHNT, CDR2 YYREEE, per germline (reference sequence). After removal of 4 bases from V and 3 bases from J, the junction contained 5 bases not matched to a gene. This CDR3 is 14 amino acids long. The CDR3 here is CASSGLTGDYGYTF. The CDR3 DNA sequence: TGTGCCAGCAGCGGGCTGACAGGGGACTATGGCTACACCTTC.

The chain uses TRBV18 and TRBJ1-6, with D perhaps matching TRBD1 (5 bases). The CDR3 is 14 amino acids. CDR1 is KGHSH, CDR2 LQKENI, per germline. V dropped 1 base and J dropped 6 bases, with 7 bases sitting between them. The DNA for the CDR3 is TGTGCCAGCTCACCACGTAGGGGTAATTCACCCCTCCACTTT. Amino acid sequence: CASSPRRGNSPLHF.

This sequence joins TRBV6-5 and TRBJ1-4; D is perhaps TRBD1 (6 bases). The CDR3 contains 13 residues. Trimming left V 0 bases short and J 10 bases short, with 9 bases between. The germline V gene encodes CDR1 MNHEY and CDR2 SVGAGI. This CDR3 is CASSYSPQGKLFF. CDR3 sequence (DNA): TGTGCCAGCAGTTACTCCCCACAGGGAAAACTGTTTTTT.

The chain joins TRBV19 to TRBJ1-1, with D possibly being TRBD1 (5 bases). This CDR3 is 12 amino acids long. V was trimmed by 9 bases and J by 3 bases, leaving 11 bases between them. Germline V gives CDR1 LNHDA, CDR2 SQIVND (reference sequence). Here the CDR3 reads CASLDSYTEAFF. The CDR3 nucleotides are TGTGCCAGCCTCGACAGCTACACTGAAGCTTTCTTT.

The rearrangement joins TRBV7-9 to TRBJ1-1, with D possibly being TRBD1 (6 bases). Germline V gives CDR1 SEHNR, CDR2 FQNEAQ (reference sequence). The CDR3 is made up of 12 amino acids. The V end was cut by 5 bases, the J end by 6 bases, with 10 bases between. The CDR3 nucleotides are TGTGCCAGCAGCAAATGGGGGCCTGAAGCTTTCTTT. Amino acids: CASSKWGPEAFF.

This clone has just a few counts. This rearrangement joins TRBV12-5 to TRBJ1-5; D call uncertain. V gave up 0 bases and J gave up 6 bases, with 12 bases separating them. This CDR3 comprises 15 residues. Looked up from germline, CDR1 is LGHNT and CDR2 is FRNRAP. The CDR3 protein is CASGLVPRGTQPQHF. CDR3 bases: TGTGCTAGTGGTTTGGTACCAAGAGGTACTCAGCCCCAGCATTTT.